These 14 T cell receptor beta chains came from one sample sequenced in a study of regulatory T cells in long-lasting Graves disease. Described time point: persistent/refractory GD, antithyroid drugs over 5 years with positive TRAb. Scientists built the TCR library using RNA that was extracted from PBMCs. Arm-PCR with iRepertoire HTBI primers amplified the CDR3 regions for these TCR beta libraries. One entry per CDR3 protein results from TCRdb running MiXCR on the multiplex PCR reads. The top ten hold approximately 14% of the sample, which has 430,000 or so distinct CDR3 sequences, around 23% seen once. The sample was peripheral blood mononuclear cells (PBMCs), taken when the disease was refractory, from a patient treated with antithyroid drugs. The receptor source for this set is a female donor with Graves disease.

Ten or more counts support this clonotype. This rearrangement joins TRBV12-5 to TRBJ2-5; unclear D gene. Trimming took 1 base from V and 4 from J, leaving 1 base between them. The CDR3 is 11 residues long. Germline V gene sequence: CDR1 LGHNT, CDR2 FRNRAP. CDR3 residues: CASGLGETQYF. DNA for the CDR3: TGTGCTAGTGGTTTGGGAGAGACCCAGTACTTC.

This clonotype was counted between two and nine times. V and J are TRBV2 and TRBJ2-1; TRBD2 aligns across 10 bases. This CDR3 is 13 amino acids long. Germline V gene lookup returns CDR1 SNHLY and CDR2 FYNNEI. Trimming removed 6 bases from V and 9 bases from J; junction bases left unmatched: 5. The CDR3 sequence: CASSLAGVSEQFF. The CDR3 DNA sequence: TGTGCCAGCAGCCTAGCGGGAGTGAGTGAGCAGTTCTTC.

V and J are TRBV13 and TRBJ2-7, with D tentatively TRBD1 (6 bases). V dropped 1 base and J dropped 2 bases, with 12 bases sitting between them. Germline values: CDR1 PRHDT, CDR2 FYEKMQ (reference sequence). The CDR3 totals 15 residues. Here the CDR3 reads CASSLEGVTPYEQYF. DNA of the CDR3: TGTGCCAGCAGCTTAGAGGGGGTCACCCCCTACGAGCAGTACTTC.

The chain combines TRBV7-8 with TRBJ1-1; 10 bases match TRBD1. The CDR3 runs 14 residues. The V gene end was trimmed by 5 bases and the J gene end by 5 bases; junction bases not matched to a gene: 5. Germline V gives CDR1 SGHVS, CDR2 FQNEAQ. CDR3 bases: TGTGCCAGCAGCGATGACAGGGGGCGGACTGAAGCTTTCTTT. Translating it yields CASSDDRGRTEAFF.

V and J are TRBV5-1 and TRBJ2-3; 7 bases match TRBD2. The germline V gene encodes CDR1 SGHRS and CDR2 YFSETQ. The CDR3 covers 16 residues. Trimming cost V 0 bases and J 0 bases; bases outside gene matches: 4. CDR3 nucleotides: TGCGCCAGCAGCTTGGTTTTTAGCGGGAGCACAGATACGCAGTATTTT. Translating it yields CASSLVFSGSTDTQYF.

This chain joins TRBV7-3 and TRBJ2-7; D might be TRBD1 (6 bases). Germline CDR1 and CDR2: SGHTA and FQGTGA. The CDR3 has 16 residues. The germline V and J ends were trimmed by 1 base and 5 bases, with 18 bases remaining between them. CDR3: CASSLIATGLPHEQYF. The CDR3 DNA follows: TGTGCCAGCAGCTTAATAGCCACAGGGTTGCCCCACGAGCAGTACTTC.

The CDR3 spells CASNSPGTGSTDTQYF. The DNA for the CDR3 is TGTGCCAGCAACTCTCCCGGGACAGGCAGCACAGATACGCAGTATTTT. J is TRBJ2-3 and V is TRBV28; 8 bases map to TRBD1. Germline V CDR1 and CDR2: MDHEN, SYDVKM. The CDR3 contains 16 residues. V was pared by 7 bases and J by 0 bases, with 9 bases of the junction left unmatched.

The rearrangement joins TRBV11-2 to TRBJ2-1; D ambiguous. The germline V gene encodes CDR1 SGHAT and CDR2 FQNNGV. The CDR3 is 12 amino acids. V lost 5 bases, J lost 9 bases, and 11 bases lay in between. CDR3 amino acids: CASSGWGFEQFF. The DNA of the CDR3 is TGTGCCAGCAGCGGATGGGGTTTTGAGCAGTTCTTC.

In this sample, this clonotype turned up many times. The genes are TRBV6-1 and TRBJ1-1; D is perhaps TRBD1 (6 bases). This CDR3 has 18 residues. Trimming pared 6 bases from V and 2 bases from J, leaving 25 bases between. Germline V gene sequence: CDR1 MNHNS, CDR2 SASEGT. The CDR3 region is CASRLRSAGGAGNTEAFF. DNA for the CDR3: TGTGCCAGCAGACTACGGTCGGCGGGGGGGGCAGGCAACACTGAAGCTTTCTTT.

A note on this clonotype: A much larger clone sits a single nucleotide away, making a read error possible. This chain uses TRBV12-3 or TRBV12-4 with TRBJ1-2; D perhaps matches TRBD1 (5 bases). With 3 bases removed from V and 4 bases from J, the gap between germline ends came to 9 bases. The CDR3 totals 13 residues. The CDR3 protein is CASSFRQTYGYTF. Here the CDR3 DNA reads TGTGCCAGCAGTTTTCGACAGACCTATGGCTACACCTTC.

This chain links TRBV27 with TRBJ2-7, with TRBD1 identical over 9 bases. The CDR3 is made up of 12 amino acids. CDR1 and CDR2 (germline): MNHEY, SMNVEV (reference sequence). With 8 bases clipped from V and 3 bases from J, the junction kept 2 bases outside the gene matches. The CDR3 nucleotides are TGTGCCAGCTGGGACAGGGACTACGAGCAGTACTTC. Translated: CASWDRDYEQYF.

CDR3 region: CASSLEGGGGETQYF. The CDR3 nucleotides are TGCGCCAGCAGCTTGGAAGGGGGCGGAGGAGAGACCCAGTACTTC. The chain couples TRBV5-1 to TRBJ2-5; 7 nucleotides match TRBD1. The CDR3 has 15 residues. Germline trimming cut 0 bases from V and 4 bases from J; bases unmatched to any gene: 6. Germline V gene lookup returns CDR1 SGHRS and CDR2 YFSETQ.

This clonotype has just a few counts. The chain uses TRBV15 and TRBJ1-4; TRBD1 matches 7 bases. Germline CDR1 and CDR2: LNHNV and YYDKDF (reference sequence). This CDR3 has 14 amino acids. J gave up 8 bases and V 6 bases, and 9 bases lay outside the gene matches. The CDR3 coding sequence is TGTGCCACCAGGCAGGGGGGGGCCTGGGAAAAACTGTTTTTT. This codes for CATRQGGAWEKLFF.

This clonotype was seen many times. The rearrangement links TRBV27 to TRBJ2-7; 11 positions match TRBD1. Germline V gives CDR1 MNHEY, CDR2 SMNVEV (reference sequence). The CDR3 runs to 17 residues. Trimming removed 10 bases from V and 2 bases from J; junction bases left unmatched: 16. The CDR3: CATSAPGQGDFAYEQYF. The CDR3 bases are TGTGCCACCTCAGCCCCGGGACAGGGGGATTTTGCCTACGAGCAGTACTTC.